These 11 T cell receptor beta chains were all obtained from the same sample, sequenced in a study of regulatory T cells in long-lasting Graves disease. Indicated time point: persistent/refractory GD, antithyroid drugs over 5 years with positive TRAb. The TCR library used RNA extracted from PBMCs. Building the TCR beta libraries relied on iRepertoire HTBI primers, and CDR3 regions underwent Arm-PCR. TCRdb itself ran the multiplex PCR reads through MiXCR, one entry per CDR3 protein. The sample lists about 430,000 distinct CDR3 sequences, 21% occurring once. Sequenced material: peripheral blood mononuclear cells (PBMCs), taken when the disease was refractory, from a patient treated with antithyroid drugs. The receptors come from a female donor with Graves disease.

This clonotype came up many times. V is TRBV30 and J is TRBJ1-2; D perhaps matches TRBD1 (5 bases). CDR3 length: 13 amino acids. V lost 3 bases and J lost 2, with 10 bases in between. Germline CDR1 is GTSNPN and CDR2 is SVGIG (reference sequence). CDR3 protein: CAWRGTVNYGYTF. CDR3 bases: TGTGCCTGGAGAGGGACGGTAAACTATGGCTACACCTTC.

The chain couples TRBV20-1 to TRBJ2-7; D possibly matches TRBD1 or TRBD2 (6 bases each). Germline values: CDR1 DFQATT, CDR2 SNEGSKA (reference sequence). There are 14 residues in the CDR3. DNA for the CDR3: TGCAGCGCCAAGTGGGGGGCCACCCCCTACGAGCAGTACTTC. Its translation is CSAKWGATPYEQYF.

J is TRBJ1-1 and V is TRBV18, with D tentatively TRBD1 (5 bases). CDR1 is KGHSH, CDR2 LQKENI, per germline. V lost 3 bases and J 1 base, leaving 18 bases between the germline ends. The CDR3 covers 17 residues. The CDR3, as DNA: TGTGCCAGCTCACCGGGGGGGTCAATCCGCTCGAACACTGAAGCTTTCTTT. As protein: CASSPGGSIRSNTEAFF.

This clonotype came up a few times. J is TRBJ1-1 and V is TRBV4-1, with unresolved D. This CDR3 contains 15 residues. From germline, CDR1 is MGHRA and CDR2 YSYEKL. Trimming cost V 4 bases and J 0 bases, with 12 bases left between them. The CDR3 nucleotides read TGCGCCAGCAGCCTCCTGCGGCTCATGAACACTGAAGCTTTCTTT. Translation: CASSLLRLMNTEAFF.

The gene calls are TRBV7-9 and TRBJ2-7; 10 bases match TRBD1. The J segment lost 1 base and the V segment lost 5 bases, leaving 8 bases of the junction unmatched. CDR3 length equals 16 residues. Germline V gives CDR1 SEHNR, CDR2 FQNEAQ (reference sequence). The CDR3 bases are TGTGCCAGCAGCCTGAACCGGGACAGGGGTTCCTACGAGCAGTACTTC. Its protein is CASSLNRDRGSYEQYF.

This clonotype was seen repeatedly, ten times or more. The V and J genes are TRBV29-1 and TRBJ1-1; D not certain. V was shortened by 3 bases and J by 0 bases, with 11 bases between the two germline ends. There are 14 residues in the CDR3. Germline CDR1 and CDR2: SQVTM and ANQGSEA. The CDR3 region is CSVERLTLNTEAFF. CDR3 DNA: TGCAGCGTTGAGCGTCTTACCTTGAACACTGAAGCTTTCTTT.

Many counts were recorded for this clonotype. CDR3 nucleotides: TGTGCCAGCAGCTCGCCGGGGCGTTCCTGGTACGAGCAGTACTTC. This sequence encodes CASSSPGRSWYEQYF. The chain combines TRBV5-6 with TRBJ2-7; D tentatively reads TRBD1 or TRBD2 (5 bases each). Germline CDR1 reads SGHDT; CDR2 reads YYEEEE. V was clipped by 3 bases and J by 4 bases, with 17 bases between them. The CDR3 has 15 amino acids.

This chain joins TRBV25-1 and TRBJ2-5; a weak D match, TRBD1 (6 bases). With 8 bases removed from V and 4 bases from J, the gap between germline ends came to 11 bases. The CDR3 consists of 12 residues. Looked up from germline, CDR1 is MGHDK and CDR2 is SYGVNS. The CDR3 DNA follows: TGTGCCAGCGAAGGACAGATAGAGACCCAGTACTTC. As protein: CASEGQIETQYF.

This clonotype was observed a handful of times. The chain recombines TRBV20-1 with TRBJ1-2; perhaps TRBD1 as D (6 bases). Trimming took off 6 bases at V and 8 bases at J, with 19 bases between the two ends. The CDR3 totals 13 residues. In germline, CDR1 is DFQATT, CDR2 SNEGSKA (reference sequence). The CDR3 region is CSAPDSQGLGYTF. For the CDR3, the DNA is TGCAGTGCACCCGATTCACAGGGCCTAGGCTACACCTTC.

Ten or more counts support this clonotype. This rearrangement joins TRBV28 to TRBJ2-7; tentative D call: TRBD2 (5 bases). The germline V gene has CDR1 MDHEN and CDR2 SYDVKM. The CDR3 contains 15 residues. The germline V and J ends were trimmed by 7 bases and 0 bases, with 16 bases remaining between them. The CDR3 reads CASIHPASNSYEQYF. The CDR3 nucleotides read TGTGCCAGCATTCATCCGGCTAGCAACTCCTACGAGCAGTACTTC.

At least ten counts were recorded for this clonotype. The chain employs TRBV20-1 and TRBJ2-7, with 8 bases aligning to TRBD1. The V segment lost 4 bases and the J segment 3 bases; nucleotides outside the gene matches: 17. CDR3 size: 17 residues. The germline V gene has CDR1 DFQATT and CDR2 SNEGSKA (reference sequence). CDR3 sequence reads: CSATGQGEFQMDYEQYF. In DNA, the CDR3 is TGCAGTGCTACAGGACAGGGAGAGTTTCAGATGGACTACGAGCAGTACTTC.